One sample yielded the 14 T cell receptor beta chains listed below, sequenced in a study of T cell changes during pregnancy in multiple sclerosis. The repertoire was sequenced with immunoSEQ multiplex PCR; TCRdb's copy has only in-frame clones and lacks some. The table includes about 64,000 clones, approximately 90% detected once. The sequenced sample was peripheral blood, obtained in the second trimester of pregnancy. These receptors originate from a female donor with multiple sclerosis, enrolled in a pregnancy study.

The chain recombines TRBV5-4 with TRBJ1-3; D unclear. With 3 bases removed from V and 4 bases from J, the gap between germline ends came to 17 bases. Germline CDR1 SGHNT, CDR2 YYREEE (reference sequence). This CDR3 comprises 16 residues. Written as DNA, the CDR3 is TGTGCCAGCAGCTGGCCGGAGGTGGATGGGGGAAACACCATATATTTT. As protein: CASSWPEVDGGNTIYF.

The J gene is TRBJ2-5, the V gene TRBV7-2; TRBD1 matches 9 bases. The V and J ends lost 5 bases and 5 bases, in that order; junction bases with no gene match: 6. Germline V gene data show CDR1 as SGHTA and CDR2 as FQGNSA. The CDR3 covers 14 residues. The CDR3 here is CASSLWTGVETQYF. The DNA for the CDR3 is TGTGCCAGCAGCCTCTGGACAGGGGTCGAGACCCAGTACTTC.

The rearrangement links TRBV6-5 to TRBJ2-7, with D possibly TRBD2 on 7 matching bases. Germline V lookup: CDR1 MNHEY, CDR2 SVGAGI. The CDR3 runs to 13 residues. V lost 6 bases, J lost 4 bases, and 13 bases lay in between. In nucleotides, the CDR3 is TGTGCCAGCAGACCCGCGGGGGCATACGAGCAGTACTTC. Translation gives CASRPAGAYEQYF.

The rearrangement links TRBV4-3 to TRBJ1-3; no reliable D call. Germline loops: CDR1 LGHNA, CDR2 YSLEER. This CDR3 spans 16 amino acids. Trimming took 1 base from V and 3 from J, leaving 13 bases between them. CDR3 coding DNA: TGCGCCAGCAGCCAAGGGACGGTAGCGGGTGGAAACACCATATATTTT. This sequence encodes CASSQGTVAGGNTIYF.

CDR3 region: CASSPSSDSYNEQFF. As DNA, the CDR3 is TGTGCCAGCAGCCCATCCTCAGACTCCTACAATGAGCAGTTCTTC. V gene TRBV5-4 combines with J gene TRBJ2-1, with D unresolved. The ends were cut back, 4 bases at V and 0 bases at J, with 11 bases in the middle. The CDR3 runs to 15 residues. Per the germline V gene, CDR1 is SGHNT and CDR2 is YYREEE (reference sequence).

The J gene is TRBJ2-2, the V gene TRBV29-1; D not certain. The CDR3 loop spans 12 amino acids. The V and J ends lost 4 bases and 6 bases respectively, with 9 bases between them. Germline assignment: CDR1 SQVTM and CDR2 ANQGSEA. The CDR3 is CSVASPAGELFF. The CDR3 DNA reads as TGCAGCGTTGCGAGTCCGGCCGGGGAGCTGTTTTTT.

The CDR3 loop reads CASSEYGGGAWFF. CDR3 nucleotide sequence: TGTGCCAGCAGTGAATATGGCGGGGGGGCTTGGTTCTTC. This chain connects TRBV25-1 to TRBJ2-1; 9 positions agree with TRBD2. Germline CDR1 and CDR2: MGHDK and SYGVNS. The CDR3 runs to 13 residues. J gave up 15 bases and V 0 bases, and 6 bases lay outside the gene matches.

This chain connects TRBV27 to TRBJ1-2; D remains unclear. Trimming cost V 4 bases and J 2 bases, with 11 bases left between them. This CDR3 comprises 14 residues. Germline V lookup: CDR1 MNHEY, CDR2 SMNVEV (reference sequence). The CDR3 is CASSSFRWNYGYTF. The CDR3 DNA reads TGTGCCAGCAGTTCATTCAGGTGGAACTATGGCTACACCTTC.

This clone was detected once. The V and J genes are TRBV4-1 and TRBJ2-7, with a tentative D call TRBD1 (8 bases). V lost 4 bases to trimming and J lost 3 bases, with 16 bases between them. CDR1 and CDR2 (germline): MGHRA, YSYEKL. The CDR3 spans 15 residues. DNA for the CDR3: TGCGCCAGCAGCCCCGGACAGGGAGGGGACTACGAGCAGTACTTC. Protein: CASSPGQGGDYEQYF.

V and J are TRBV15 and TRBJ2-7, with 9 nucleotides matching TRBD2. Looked up from germline, CDR1 is LNHNV and CDR2 is YYDKDF (reference sequence). V was clipped by 1 base and J by 4 bases; unmatched bases: 2. The CDR3 extends over 14 amino acids. This chain's CDR3 is CATSRGGGEYEQYF. The DNA of the CDR3 is TGTGCCACCAGCAGAGGCGGGGGGGAATACGAGCAGTACTTC. Full variable domain (remainder filled in from reference TRBV15 and TRBJ2-7): DAMVIQNPRYQVTQFGKPVTLSCSQTLNHNVMYWYQQKSSQAPKLLFHYYDKDFNNEADTPDNFQSRRPNTSFCFLDIRSPGLGDTAMYLCATSRGGGEYEQYFGPGTRLTVT.

The chain employs TRBV27 and TRBJ2-7; 7 bases are shared with TRBD1. With 6 bases clipped from V and 6 bases from J, the junction kept 11 bases outside the gene matches. The CDR3 length is 14 residues. Germline V lookup: CDR1 MNHEY, CDR2 SMNVEV (reference sequence). The CDR3 nucleotides read TGTGCCAGCAGCGACGACCGAGCAGGGGGCGAGCAGTACTTC. It encodes CASSDDRAGGEQYF.

The CDR3 spells CAINQDWGTDTQYF. The CDR3 DNA is TGTGCCATCAACCAGGACTGGGGCACAGATACGCAGTATTTT. The chain employs TRBV10-3 and TRBJ2-3; D is possibly TRBD2 (5 bases). This CDR3 is built from 14 residues. The germline V and J ends were trimmed by 7 bases and 1 base, with 12 bases remaining between them. CDR1 ENHRY and CDR2 SYGVKD come from the germline V gene.

The sample holds one count of this clone. The chain links TRBV28 to TRBJ1-5; D is unresolved. Germline CDR1 MDHEN, CDR2 SYDVKM. This CDR3 is built from 14 residues. V lost 6 bases and J lost 9, with 18 bases in between. CDR3 coding DNA: TGTGCCAGCAGCGAACCGACGGGAGGGAGGCCCCAGCATTTT. It is translated as CASSEPTGGRPQHF.

This clone appeared once. The chain carries TRBV11-2 and TRBJ2-2, with a tentative D call TRBD2 (5 bases). Looked up from germline, CDR1 is SGHAT and CDR2 is FQNNGV. There are 15 residues in the CDR3. V shed 5 bases and J shed 7 bases, with 17 bases lying between them. The CDR3 DNA reads TGTGCCAGCAGCGCGCGGACTTCCTTCGGCGGGGAGCTGTTTTTT. This encodes CASSARTSFGGELFF.